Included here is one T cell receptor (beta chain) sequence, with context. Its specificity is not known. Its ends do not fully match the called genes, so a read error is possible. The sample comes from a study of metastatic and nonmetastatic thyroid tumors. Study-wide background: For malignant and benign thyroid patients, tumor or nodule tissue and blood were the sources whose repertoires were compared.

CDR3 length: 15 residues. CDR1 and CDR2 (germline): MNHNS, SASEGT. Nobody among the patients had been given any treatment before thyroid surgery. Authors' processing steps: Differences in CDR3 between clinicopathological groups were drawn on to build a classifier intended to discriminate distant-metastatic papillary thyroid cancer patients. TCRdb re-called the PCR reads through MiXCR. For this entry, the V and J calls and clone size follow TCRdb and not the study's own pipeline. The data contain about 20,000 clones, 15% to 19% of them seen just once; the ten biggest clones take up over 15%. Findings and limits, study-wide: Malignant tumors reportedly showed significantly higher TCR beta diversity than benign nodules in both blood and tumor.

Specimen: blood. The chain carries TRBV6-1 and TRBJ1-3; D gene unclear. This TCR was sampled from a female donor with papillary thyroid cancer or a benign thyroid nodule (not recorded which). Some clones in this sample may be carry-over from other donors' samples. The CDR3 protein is CASRQDRSSGDTIYF. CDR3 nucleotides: TGTGCCAGCCGACAAGACCGTAGCTCTGGAGACACCATATATTTT.